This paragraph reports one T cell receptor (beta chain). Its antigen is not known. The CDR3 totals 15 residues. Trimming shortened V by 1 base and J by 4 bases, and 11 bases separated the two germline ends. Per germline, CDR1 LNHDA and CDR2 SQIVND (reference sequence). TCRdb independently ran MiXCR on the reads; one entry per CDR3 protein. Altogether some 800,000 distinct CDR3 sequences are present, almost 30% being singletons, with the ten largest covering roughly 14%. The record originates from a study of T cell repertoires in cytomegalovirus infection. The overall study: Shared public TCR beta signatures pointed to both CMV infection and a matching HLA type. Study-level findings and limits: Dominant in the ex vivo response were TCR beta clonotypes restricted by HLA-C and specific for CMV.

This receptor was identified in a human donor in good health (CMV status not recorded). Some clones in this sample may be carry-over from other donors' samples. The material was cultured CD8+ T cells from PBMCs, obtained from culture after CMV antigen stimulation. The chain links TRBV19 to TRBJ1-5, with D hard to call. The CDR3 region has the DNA TGTGCCAGTAGTATAGGTACCCAGACAAATCAGCCCCAGCATTTT. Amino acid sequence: CASSIGTQTNQPQHF.